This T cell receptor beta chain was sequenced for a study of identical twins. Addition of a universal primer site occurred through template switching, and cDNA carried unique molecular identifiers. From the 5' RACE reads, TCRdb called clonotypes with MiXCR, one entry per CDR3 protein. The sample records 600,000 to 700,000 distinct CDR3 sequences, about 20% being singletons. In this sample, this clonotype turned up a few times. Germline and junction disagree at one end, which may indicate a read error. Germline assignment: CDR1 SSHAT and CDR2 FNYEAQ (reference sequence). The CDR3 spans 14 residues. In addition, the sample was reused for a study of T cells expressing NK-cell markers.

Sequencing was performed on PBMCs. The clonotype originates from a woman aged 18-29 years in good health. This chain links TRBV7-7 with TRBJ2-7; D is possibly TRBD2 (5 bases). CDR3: CASSLAQIAYEQYF. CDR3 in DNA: TGTGCTAGCAGCTTAGCGCAGATCGCCTACGAGCAGTACTTC. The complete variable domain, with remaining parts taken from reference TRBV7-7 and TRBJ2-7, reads GAGVSQSPRYKVTKRGQDVTLRCDPISSHATLYWYQQALGQGPEFLTYFNYEAQPDKSGLPSDRFSAERPEGSISTLTIQRTEQRDSAMYRCASSLAQIAYEQYFGPGTRLTVT.